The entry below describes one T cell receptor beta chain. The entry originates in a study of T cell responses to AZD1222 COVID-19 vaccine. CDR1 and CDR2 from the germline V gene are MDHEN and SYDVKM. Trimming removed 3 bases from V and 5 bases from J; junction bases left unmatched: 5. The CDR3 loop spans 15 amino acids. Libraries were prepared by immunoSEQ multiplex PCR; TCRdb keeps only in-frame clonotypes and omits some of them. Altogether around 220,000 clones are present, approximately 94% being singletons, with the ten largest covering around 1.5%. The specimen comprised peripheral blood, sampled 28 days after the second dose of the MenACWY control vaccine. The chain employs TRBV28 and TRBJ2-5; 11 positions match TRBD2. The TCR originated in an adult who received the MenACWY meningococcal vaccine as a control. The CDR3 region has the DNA TGTGCCAGCAGTTTTGTTAGCGGGGGGGCCGAGACCCAGTACTTC. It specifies CASSFVSGGAETQYF.